This T cell receptor (beta chain) was identified during a study of beta chain features in type 1 diabetes (dated by TCRdb to 2017 to 2018). Looking at the study overall: No differences in mean age, gender distribution, total cell number or subset yield were found between patients and healthy donors. Regulatory and stem cell-like memory subsets were isolated from only 8 patients and about eight healthy donors, whereas naive and central memory subsets came from all 28 donors. The study compared the TCRB repertoires of sorted circulating CD4+ T cell subsets in recently diagnosed type 1 diabetes patients with those in matched healthy donors. A total of roughly 99,000,000 sorted cells were examined across all samples, and the number of cells per subset was strongly correlated with RNA yield.

Including the terminal cysteine and phenylalanine, the CDR3 comprises 16 residues. The CDR3 DNA has 48 bases and is translated from base 1. Clipping removes 4 bases from V and 1 base from J, with 5 as the unmatched junction base count. CDR1 and CDR2 are drawn from the germline V gene: SGHTA, FQGNSA. This clone has a handful of counts. This clone's antigen is unknown. Per-base qualities were not stored, and no clone one base away is much larger. Results and caveats for the whole study, not just this receptor: Because cDNA rather than genomic DNA was sequenced, highly expressing activated cells could have been over-represented, although no difference in activation and CD3 levels was found between groups. A moderate but significant shortening of TCRB CDR3 length was observed in type 1 diabetes patients in all four CD4+ subsets. Because small numbers of individuals were included in the HLA sub-analyses, any influence of HLA type on TCRB rearrangement was left unresolved. Naive, central memory and regulatory TCRB repertoires appeared more similar among patients than among healthy donors. Fewer insertions and more nucleotide deletions at VDJ recombination sites were observed in patients with type 1 diabetes, implying thymic rearrangement abnormalities. Shorter templates might be favored by PCR, yet because patient and control samples were amplified and corrected together, any such skew would affect both groups equally.

The entire isolated RNA was reverse transcribed using the High Capacity cDNA Reverse Transcription Kit, and thus expressed TCRB transcripts were sequenced. Naive, central memory and regulatory T cell samples underwent deep immunoSEQ sequencing, averaging around 3.7 million total reads per sample. After sorted cells were lysed in RLT buffer, RNA was extracted with DNase-treated RNeasy Micro or Mini kits, with the choice depending on cell number. To prevent cross-contamination, every cell subset was processed on its own, while patient and healthy donor samples were processed together. Using the immunoSEQ multiplex PCR, TCRB sequences were amplified from cDNA into 87-bp fragments spanning the CDR3 region. Amplicons were sequenced on the Illumina HiSeq platform. In the paper's pipeline: PCR bias was corrected computationally using synthetic template baselines, and reads within Hamming distance 2 were collapsed, with unmergeable singletons discarded. Reads were aligned to IMGT to assign V, D and J genes, CDR3 length, and insertions or deletions at six rearrangement sites. Within each subset, clonotype counts were normalized to the number of sorted cells before true diversity and Gini coefficients were calculated with the tcR R package. Repertoire sharing was quantified using the overlap coefficient calculated on TCRB nucleotide sequences. In its TCRdb copy, this immuneACCESS table keeps in-frame sequences only and misses some clones. Where compared with another copy, unresolved V genes explain less than half of these, and the others have no known cause. The V and J calls and clone size were taken over from that table, and D and trimming were inferred from the DNA. The sample table contains 50,000 or so clones; only one count was recorded for around 40% of them. Of the sample, roughly 1.5% is held by the ten largest clones.

Each donor gave one peripheral blood draw, roughly 120 mL on average, collected into heparinised tubes. Naive, central memory, regulatory and stem cell-like memory CD4+ T cells were sorted on a BD FACSAria II using a panel including CD45RO, CCR7, CD25, CD127, CD95 and CD27. Purity was above 98% for every sorted population. PBMCs were isolated immediately by Lymphoprep density gradient centrifugation and stained directly without culture. Samples were stained and sorted in pairs, with one healthy donor and one patient per experiment, so that batch effects were minimized. The receptor chain draws on TRBV7-2 and TRBJ2-2; 8 junctional bases match TRBD1. The sequence derives from a young man with type 1 diabetes. The source material was Tregs from blood. The sample's cell subset or site, from its label and the paper: regulatory CD4+ T cells. The bases are TGTGCCAGCAGCTCAACGGGACAGGAGAACACCGGGGAGCTGTTTTTT. The translation is CASSSTGQENTGELFF.